The clone carrying this T cell receptor (beta chain) was found many times. Its antigen is not identified. This library used approximately 370 ng RNA and molecular barcoded adaptors spanning alpha/delta and beta/gamma chains. Via MiXCR, TCRdb re-called the reads, giving one row per CDR3 protein. In the table there are roughly 90,000 distinct CDR3 sequences, 10% to 15% of which are singletons. These data belong to a study of read filtering for tumor transcriptome and immune sequencing. For the study at large: Among patients, some 17 were male and about 15 female, aged 47 to 80 (mean approximately 64). By R-ISS, stages I, II and III held about 8, 17 and 7 patients. Per sample, TCR-region reads ranged about 4 to 11 million by IR-seq, 85 to 1273 by RNA-seq. Study results and caveats: Approximately 82% of IR-seq clonotypes had one read, totaling about 3.5% of reads; RNA-seq: 74.6% and 44.6%.

Sequenced sample: a population of CD138-negative cells sorted from bone marrow. The origin of this receptor is a donor aged 40 or over with multiple myeloma.

The CDR3 region is CASSYPRGDEKLFF. As DNA, the CDR3 is TGTGCCAGCAGTTATCCAAGGGGTGATGAAAAACTGTTTTTT. This rearrangement joins TRBV6-6 to TRBJ1-4; possible D gene TRBD1, 5 bases. This CDR3 has 14 residues. The germline V gene has CDR1 MNHNY and CDR2 SVGAGI (reference sequence). Trimming took 3 bases from V and 6 from J, leaving 11 bases between them.